This T cell receptor (beta chain) comes out of a study of T cells in Graves' hyperthyroidism and ophthalmopathy. TCR beta CDR3 region amplification was performed from RNA transcripts. First-round RT-PCR of the TCR CDR3 relied on the HTBI primer set. Via MiXCR, TCRdb re-called the multiplex PCR reads, giving one row per CDR3 protein. The top ten hold over 8% of the sample, which has 800,000 or so distinct CDR3 sequences, around 39% seen once. This clonotype was detected only a few times. Its matching antigen is unknown. Findings and limits, study-wide: Most thyroid clonotypes with frequency above 0.001 were detected in blood.

The sequencing sample was made of blood. The clonotype originates from a man in his late teens or twenties with Graves' hyperthyroidism.

CDR3 amino acids: CASSYNDRPNTEAFF. The DNA of the CDR3 is TGTGCCAGCAGCTACAACGACAGGCCGAACACTGAAGCTTTCTTT. V and J are TRBV7-9 and TRBJ1-1, with D possibly TRBD1 on 6 matching bases. V was pared by 4 bases and J by 1 base, with 13 bases between. This CDR3 has 15 amino acids. Germline lookup yields CDR1 SEHNR and CDR2 FQNEAQ (reference sequence).